Reported below is one TCR beta chain. This sample is drawn from a study of control samples from healthy donors and cancer patients. TCRdb's table, derived via immunoSEQ multiplex PCR, lists solely in-frame clones and lacks some. The repertoire consists of under 300,000 clones, with around 80% occurring once and the leading ten covering 10% to 15%. The CDR3 length is 12 residues. Trimming cost V 9 bases and J 1 base, with 9 bases left between them. Germline CDR1 MDHEN, CDR2 SYDVKM. This TCR came from a woman in her sixties or seventies with lung cancer. Material for sequencing was PBMCs. This sequence joins TRBV28 and TRBJ1-2, with a weak D call TRBD1 (6 bases). The CDR3 loop reads CASARGNYGYTF. CDR3 sequence (DNA): TGTGCCAGTGCCAGGGGTAACTATGGCTACACCTTC.